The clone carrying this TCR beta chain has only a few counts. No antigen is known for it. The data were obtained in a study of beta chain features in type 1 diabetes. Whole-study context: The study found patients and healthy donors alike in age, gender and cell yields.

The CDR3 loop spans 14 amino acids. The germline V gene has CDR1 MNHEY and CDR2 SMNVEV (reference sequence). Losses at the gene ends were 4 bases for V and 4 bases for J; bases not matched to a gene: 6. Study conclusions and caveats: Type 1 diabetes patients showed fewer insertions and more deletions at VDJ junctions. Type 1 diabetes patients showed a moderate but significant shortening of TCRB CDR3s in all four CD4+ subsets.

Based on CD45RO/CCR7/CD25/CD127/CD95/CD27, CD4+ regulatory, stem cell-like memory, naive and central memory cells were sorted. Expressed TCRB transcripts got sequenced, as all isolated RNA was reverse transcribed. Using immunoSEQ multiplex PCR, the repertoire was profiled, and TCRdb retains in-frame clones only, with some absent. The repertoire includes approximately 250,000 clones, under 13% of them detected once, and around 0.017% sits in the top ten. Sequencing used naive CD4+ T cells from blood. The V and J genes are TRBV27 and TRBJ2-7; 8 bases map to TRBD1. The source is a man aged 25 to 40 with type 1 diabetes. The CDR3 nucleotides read TGTGCCAGCAGTTCCCGGCAGGGGGCGTACGAGCAGTACTTC. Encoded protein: CASSSRQGAYEQYF.